This T cell receptor beta chain was observed in a study of blood T cell repertoires in COVID-19. Turning to the study itself: Material from acute and convalescent COVID-19 was sourced from the United States, Italy and Spain. PBMCs, B-cell-depleted T cells, or T cells were the source of the cDNA or gDNA that made up the material.

Per the germline V gene, CDR1 is SEHNR and CDR2 is FQNEAQ (reference sequence). Trimming took 3 bases from V and 3 from J, leaving 8 bases between them. The CDR3 has 13 residues. Assay used: immunoSEQ multiplex PCR; TCRdb lists only in-frame clones, some missing. Found here are roughly 250,000 clones, about 88% of them singletons; the top ten hold about 1.6%. The receptor comes from a woman between 45 and 65 years old who had recovered from COVID-19. Sequencing input: PBMCs or T cells enriched from blood (not recorded which). The V gene is TRBV7-9, the J gene TRBJ1-2; D not resolved. In DNA form, the CDR3 reads TGTGCCAGCAGCTTTTGGTCAGACTATGGCTACACCTTC. Translating gives CASSFWSDYGYTF.